This TCR beta chain derives from a study of blood T cells in healthy people across ages. As concerns this clonotype: The antigen is undetermined.

The trim removed 6 bases at V and 4 bases at J, leaving 5 bases unmatched. The CDR3 spans 14 residues. General study findings and limits: Age brought a roughly linear fall in TCR beta diversity measured per million T cells.

The second PCR ran roughly 7 to 12 cycles with a sample-barcoded 5' primer and J-beta primers. Every molecule of cDNA carried a tag from a template-switch adaptor with 12 random nucleotides. Any given sample supplied a minimum of 2.5 million CDR3-containing paired-end reads. Each CDR3 protein gets one entry after TCRdb re-called the 5' RACE reads with MiXCR. The table lists 980,000 or so distinct CDR3 sequences, about 44% of them singletons. Healthy Caucasian individuals from Russia aged about 6 to 100 were enrolled as donors. The gene calls are TRBV12-3 or TRBV12-4 and TRBJ1-4; 7 positions agree with TRBD1. What was sequenced was blood. This receptor was taken from a man aged 25 to 40 in good health. CDR3 DNA: TGTGCCAGCAGCGTGGGACAGCATAATGAAAAACTGTTTTTT. It translates to CASSVGQHNEKLFF.